Each of the 15 T cell receptor beta chains below was sequenced from the same sample in a study of blood T cells in healthy people across ages. The authors ran a second PCR of 7 to 11 cycles using a sample-barcoded 5' primer and a J-beta primer mix. One entry per CDR3 protein results from TCRdb running MiXCR on the 5' RACE reads. The sample lists 1.2 million to 1.5 million distinct CDR3 sequences; 42% were seen once. Material for sequencing was blood. All receptors come from a woman under 30 in good health.

This chain joins TRBV7-2 and TRBJ2-3; 11 nucleotides match TRBD2. The junction had 6 bases not matched to a gene; V was cut back by 10 bases and J by 3 bases. The CDR3 runs 14 residues. Germline lookup yields CDR1 SGHTA and CDR2 FQGNSA. CDR3 region: CANKTSGSTDTQYF. CDR3 coding DNA: TGTGCCAACAAAACTAGCGGGAGTACAGATACGCAGTATTTT.

The chain recombines TRBV28 with TRBJ2-5; 14 nucleotides line up with TRBD2. This CDR3 is 16 amino acids long. In germline, CDR1 is MDHEN, CDR2 SYDVKM. J gave up 5 bases and V 5 bases, and 7 bases lay outside the gene matches. As DNA, the CDR3 is TGTGCCAGCAGTCCCAGACTAGCGGGGGGGCACGAGACCCAGTACTTC. It yields the protein CASSPRLAGGHETQYF.

This clonotype was observed a handful of times. The chain joins TRBV12-3 or TRBV12-4 to TRBJ2-7, with D maybe TRBD1 (5 bases). Trimming cost V 7 bases and J 5 bases, with 18 bases left between them. The CDR3 runs 14 residues. CDR3 protein: CASKYKSGYHEQYF. CDR3 nucleotides: TGTGCCAGCAAATATAAGTCAGGGTACCACGAGCAGTACTTC.

The table lists this clonotype with many counts. This rearrangement joins TRBV15 to TRBJ2-7; D gene unclear. The CDR3 sequence is 15 residues long. The V gene lost 1 base and the J gene lost 3 bases, with 13 bases spanning the gap. CDR1 and CDR2 from the germline V gene are LNHNV and YYDKDF (reference sequence). The CDR3 nucleotides are TGTGCCACCAGCAGAGTGAGTGACAAGCACTACGAGCAGTACTTC. The encoded protein is CATSRVSDKHYEQYF.

Only a few counts were recorded for this clonotype. This chain joins TRBV4-1 and TRBJ2-1; TRBD2 matches at 12 bases. V lost 4 bases, J lost 8 bases, and 21 bases stayed unmatched. Per the germline V gene, CDR1 is MGHRA and CDR2 is YSYEKL. There are 20 residues in the CDR3. In DNA form, the CDR3 reads TGCGCCAGCAGCCCAACACCAATATCGCGACTAGCGGGAGCCATGGATGAGCAGTTCTTC. This codes for CASSPTPISRLAGAMDEQFF.

The rearrangement links TRBV4-1 to TRBJ2-1; tentative D call: TRBD2 (5 bases). The CDR3 loop spans 16 amino acids. Germline lookup yields CDR1 MGHRA and CDR2 YSYEKL. V was cut by 4 bases and J by 3 bases, with 16 bases left in between. DNA of the CDR3: TGCGCCAGCAGCCCCGGAGGAACGGGGATCTACAATGAGCAGTTCTTC. This sequence encodes CASSPGGTGIYNEQFF.

The chain is built from TRBV20-1 and TRBJ2-7; 9 nucleotides match TRBD2. The J call may be in error: the DNA end matches TRBJ2-5 better. Germline lookup yields CDR1 DFQATT and CDR2 SNEGSKA (reference sequence). The CDR3 is 13 residues long. CDR3 amino acids: CSARTSGSETQYF. CDR3 DNA: TGCAGTGCTAGAACTAGCGGGTCGGAGACCCAGTACTTC.

CDR3 loop: CASSQAPGPYEQYF. The DNA of the CDR3 is TGCGCCAGCAGCCAAGCCCCCGGTCCCTACGAGCAGTACTTC. V is TRBV4-1 and J is TRBJ2-7; no clear D gene. Germline V gene sequence: CDR1 MGHRA, CDR2 YSYEKL. There are 14 residues in the CDR3. Trimming removed 1 base at V and 2 bases at J, with 9 bases between.

This clonotype has a handful of counts. This chain uses TRBV3-1 with TRBJ2-7; 7 bases match TRBD2. This CDR3 is 15 amino acids long. Germline CDR1 and CDR2: LGHDT and YNNKEL (reference sequence). V lost 0 bases, J lost 5 bases, and 7 bases stayed unmatched. The CDR3 nucleotides are TGTGCCAGCAGCCAAGATTTGCTAGCGGTTGACGAGCAGTACTTC. Encoded protein: CASSQDLLAVDEQYF.

The V and J genes are TRBV6-5 and TRBJ1-2; TRBD1 is a possible D gene (5 bases). Germline V gene data show CDR1 as MNHEY and CDR2 as SVGAGI. Trimming stripped 2 bases from V and 8 bases from J, with 12 bases between. The CDR3 covers 13 residues. CDR3 residues: CASSYGTGRGYTF. Here the CDR3 DNA reads TGTGCCAGCAGTTACGGGACCGGACGAGGCTACACCTTC.

To note about this clonotype: Compared with germline, one end of the junction differs, possibly owing to a read error. This chain links TRBV7-7 with TRBJ2-1; D is uncertain. The CDR3 consists of 13 residues. Germline loops: CDR1 SSHAT, CDR2 FNYEAQ (reference sequence). The CDR3 sequence is CASSSDADNEQFF. CDR3 coding DNA: TGTGCTAGCAGCTCGGACGCAGACAATGAGCAGTTCTTC.

V and J are TRBV20-1 and TRBJ2-7, with D possibly being TRBD1 or TRBD2 (7 bases each). Germline V CDR1 and CDR2: DFQATT, SNEGSKA (reference sequence). Trimming shortened V by 5 bases and J by 3 bases, and 17 bases separated the two germline ends. This CDR3 is 14 amino acids long. CDR3 region: CSAQWGGGYYEQYF. The CDR3 coding sequence is TGCAGTGCTCAGTGGGGAGGGGGCTACTACGAGCAGTACTTC.

The chain carries TRBV2 and TRBJ2-1; 8 positions match TRBD1. CDR1 is SNHLY and CDR2 is FYNNEI in the germline V gene. The CDR3 covers 13 residues. With 0 bases clipped from V and 14 bases from J, the junction kept 6 bases outside the gene matches. The CDR3 region has the DNA TGTGCCAGCAGTGAAGCAAGGGACAGGAGGGAGTTCTTC. It is translated as CASSEARDRREFF. Full variable domain (outside the CDR3, taken from reference TRBV2 and TRBJ2-1): EPEVTQTPSHQVTQMGQEVILRCVPISNHLYFYWYRQILGQKVEFLVSFYNNEISEKSEIFDDQFSVERPDGSNFTLKIRSTKLEDSAMYFCASSEARDRREFFGPGTRLTVL.

In its sample, this clonotype was seen a few times. V gene TRBV4-1 combines with J gene TRBJ2-7; 8 bases match TRBD1. The germline V gene encodes CDR1 MGHRA and CDR2 YSYEKL. V lost 1 base to trimming and J lost 3 bases; unmatched junction nucleotides: 5. This CDR3 is 15 amino acids long. The CDR3 DNA reads TGCGCCAGCAGCCAAGGACAGGGGTTAAGCTACGAGCAGTACTTC. Amino acids: CASSQGQGLSYEQYF.

This rearrangement joins TRBV29-1 to TRBJ2-1; 13 nucleotides match TRBD2. The germline gives CDR1 SQVTM, CDR2 ANQGSEA. J gave up 6 bases and V 3 bases, and 11 bases lay outside the gene matches. This CDR3 is 17 amino acids long. Here the CDR3 reads CSVDLGLAGILGNEQFF. CDR3 nucleotides: TGCAGCGTTGATCTGGGACTAGCGGGAATTCTAGGCAATGAGCAGTTCTTC.